The following is a T cell receptor beta chain sequence with its context. Antigen unknown. These data belong to a study of OX40 agonist ivuxolimab in advanced cancers. As for the study in general: The drug used for patients, ivuxolimab, was an agonistic anti-OX40 (CD134) antibody.

Study-level points and caveats: People who partly responded at 0.1-3.0 mg/kg had some of the least clonal expansion seen.

TCRdb's copy holds only in-frame clones and misses some; the assay was immunoSEQ multiplex PCR. The sample carries some 150,000 clones, about nine tenths recorded once. V was clipped by 7 bases and J by 4 bases, with 31 bases between them. The CDR3 spans 19 residues. Germline CDR1 is LNHDA and CDR2 is SQIVND (reference sequence). The V gene is TRBV19, the J gene TRBJ1-2; perhaps TRBD1 as D (5 bases). The sequences come from CD4+ or CD8+ T cells sorted from blood, collected in a trial of the OX40 agonist ivuxolimab. This TCR was recovered from an adult with an advanced solid tumor such as melanoma, head and neck, liver or kidney cancer. The CDR3 sequence: CASIPWSTTESWGPYGYTF. In DNA form, the CDR3 reads TGTGCCAGTATACCGTGGTCGACGACCGAGAGTTGGGGCCCCTATGGCTACACCTTC.